This T cell receptor beta chain was recovered during a study of CD4 T cell repertoires in COVID-19. Produced via immunoSEQ multiplex PCR; TCRdb's table is partial and in-frame only. The sample records 700 or so clones, about a tenth being singletons. This CDR3 is built from 20 residues. Germline V gives CDR1 LGHNA, CDR2 YNFKEQ. The V and J ends lost 0 bases and 4 bases respectively, with 22 bases between them. Regarding the study as a whole: Two or all three memory subsets shared several highly expanded SARS-CoV-2-reactive clonotypes. Some SARS-CoV-2 clonotypes, between roughly 7 and 27%, recurred in SARS-CoV and/or HKU1 cultures.

This clone is medium-sized by share. What it binds is unknown. Recombinant SARS-CoV-2 spike or nucleoprotein, presented by autologous monocytes, stimulated the CFSE-labeled cells. Cultures began with 5x10^5 cells for each subset. The TCR originated in a human donor who had COVID-19. The gene calls are TRBV4-2 and TRBJ2-6; D is unclear. Sequences were derived from effector memory CD4+ T cells, cultured in vitro, sampled after recovery from COVID-19. The CDR3 region has the DNA TGTGCCAGCAGCCAAGATAGGGCAGGCATGTTACCGGCCGGGGCCAACGTCCTGACTTTC. Protein: CASSQDRAGMLPAGANVLTF.